This TCR beta chain was recovered during a study of Tregs in tolerant kidney transplant recipients. The wider study: The nonmyeloablative bone marrow transplants came from related graft donors, with transient mixed chimerism. Study conclusions and caveats: The small number of patients limits these findings pending further validation. In tolerant patients, donor-specific Tregs outgrew total Tregs, suggesting antigen-driven expansion.

Measured with immunoSEQ multiplex PCR; TCRdb has only the in-frame clones, and not every one. This sample has 50,000 to 85,000 clones; roughly 89% occur once, and the top ten carry roughly 9.7%. In the case of this clone: What it recognizes is unknown.

Unstimulated regulatory T cells (CD4+CD25+CD127-), CD4+CD25- non-regulatory cells, CD4 and CD8 cells were FACS-sorted from thawed PBMCs. V was clipped by 5 bases and J by 3 bases; unmatched bases: 5. There are 15 residues in the CDR3. CDR1 and CDR2 from the germline V gene are SGHAT and FQNNGV. Sequencing used CD8+ T cells from blood, obtained before the transplant. The TCR comes from a human donor who received a combined kidney and bone marrow transplant. The chain joins TRBV11-2 to TRBJ1-5, with 9 nucleotides matching TRBD1. The CDR3 protein is CASSPGQGVNQPQHF. Here the CDR3 DNA reads TGTGCCAGCAGCCCGGGACAGGGAGTCAATCAGCCCCAGCATTTT.